These T cell receptor beta chains were read from a single sample in a study of cytomegalovirus exposure and HLA in healthy donors. The assay was immunoSEQ multiplex PCR, and TCRdb's table has in-frame clones only and misses some. The sample has some 150,000 clones; around three quarters are singletons. Sequencing was performed on PBMCs. The receptor set was obtained from a middle-aged man in good health and CMV-seropositive. Each CDR3 is given with its conserved first and last residue. Each record gives: clone size, D gene, J gene, V gene, CDR3 length, CDR3 DNA, CDR3 protein. A D gene is named only where the DNA matches it firmly. The size of a clone is reported for some rows only, either as once, few or many, or as a class for expanded clones.

abundance: -; d_gene: -; j_gene: TRBJ1-1; v_gene: TRBV5-4; len: 12; CDR3nt: TGTGCCAGCAGCCTCAGGAACACTGAAGCTTTCTTT; CDR3aa: CASSLRNTEAFF
abundance: few; d_gene: -; j_gene: TRBJ2-3; v_gene: TRBV7-9; len: 15; CDR3nt: TGTGCCAGCAGCTTTCGACAGCCTAACACAGATACGCAGTATTTT; CDR3aa: CASSFRQPNTDTQYF
abundance: -; d_gene: TRBD1; j_gene: TRBJ2-5; v_gene: TRBV5-1; len: 16; CDR3nt: TGCGCCAGCAGCTTCGGGACAGGTTCCAGGGGAGAGACCCAGTACTTC; CDR3aa: CASSFGTGSRGETQYF
abundance: -; d_gene: TRBD1; j_gene: TRBJ2-1; v_gene: TRBV10-3; len: 16; CDR3nt: TGTGCCATCAGTGAGCCCCAGGGGGTGAATTACAATGAGCAGTTCTTC; CDR3aa: CAISEPQGVNYNEQFF
abundance: -; d_gene: -; j_gene: TRBJ2-7; v_gene: TRBV4-1; len: 14; CDR3nt: TGCGCCAGCAGCCTCAACGGGGACTCCTACGAGCAGTACTTC; CDR3aa: CASSLNGDSYEQYF
abundance: few; d_gene: TRBD2; j_gene: TRBJ2-1; v_gene: TRBV29-1; len: 13; CDR3nt: TGCAGCGTTGAAGGTGTGGGGGGGAATGAGCAGTTCTTC; CDR3aa: CSVEGVGGNEQFF
abundance: once; d_gene: TRBD1; j_gene: TRBJ2-2; v_gene: TRBV6-1; len: 15; CDR3nt: TGTGCCAGCAGGACGGGGACAGGGGTCACCGGGGAGCTGTTTTTT; CDR3aa: CASRTGTGVTGELFF
abundance: -; d_gene: -; j_gene: TRBJ2-1; v_gene: TRBV2; len: 14; CDR3nt: TGTGCCAGCAGTGAAGCGCTACGGTACAATGAGCAGTTCTTC; CDR3aa: CASSEALRYNEQFF
abundance: few; d_gene: -; j_gene: TRBJ1-1; v_gene: TRBV10-2; len: 13; CDR3nt: TGCGCCAGCAGTAGAACAGGGAACACTGAAGCTTTCTTT; CDR3aa: CASSRTGNTEAFF
abundance: -; d_gene: -; j_gene: TRBJ2-7; v_gene: TRBV4-3; len: 16; CDR3nt: TGCGCCAGCAGCCAAGATTGGCGGAGCCCGTCCTACGAGCAGTACTTC; CDR3aa: CASSQDWRSPSYEQYF
abundance: -; d_gene: TRBD1; j_gene: TRBJ2-7; v_gene: TRBV7-2; len: 15; CDR3nt: TGTGCCAGCAGCTTAGGGACAGGCTTTACCTACGAGCAGTACTTC; CDR3aa: CASSLGTGFTYEQYF
abundance: -; d_gene: TRBD2; j_gene: TRBJ2-1; v_gene: TRBV9; len: 15; CDR3nt: TGTGCCAGCAGCGTTAGCGGGAGATCCGACAATGAGCAGTTCTTC; CDR3aa: CASSVSGRSDNEQFF
abundance: few; d_gene: TRBD1; j_gene: TRBJ1-5; v_gene: TRBV6-5; len: 14; CDR3nt: TGTGCCAGCAGTTTGGGACAGGGAAAACAGCCCCAGCATTTT; CDR3aa: CASSLGQGKQPQHF
abundance: few; d_gene: TRBD1; j_gene: TRBJ1-1; v_gene: TRBV2; len: 14; CDR3nt: TGTGCCAGCAGAACCGGGACAGGGCGCACTGAAGCTTTCTTT; CDR3aa: CASRTGTGRTEAFF
abundance: many; d_gene: TRBD2; j_gene: TRBJ2-1; v_gene: TRBV29-1; len: 14; CDR3nt: TGCAGCGTTGACTTGGCGGGAGACTACAATGAGCAGTTCTTC; CDR3aa: CSVDLAGDYNEQFF
abundance: -; d_gene: TRBD1; j_gene: TRBJ1-1; v_gene: TRBV5-1; len: 16; CDR3nt: TGCGCCAGCAGCTTGCCCTTGACAGGGGCCAACACTGAAGCTTTCTTT; CDR3aa: CASSLPLTGANTEAFF
abundance: -; d_gene: -; j_gene: TRBJ2-1; v_gene: TRBV19; len: 14; CDR3nt: TGTGCCACCTCCGATGGAGGGCCCTACAATGAGCAGTTCTTC; CDR3aa: CATSDGGPYNEQFF
abundance: -; d_gene: TRBD1; j_gene: TRBJ1-5; v_gene: TRBV19; len: 15; CDR3nt: TGTGCCAGTAGAGAACTCAGGGGGAGCAATCAGCCCCAGCATTTT; CDR3aa: CASRELRGSNQPQHF
abundance: -; d_gene: -; j_gene: TRBJ1-3; v_gene: TRBV6-6; len: 14; CDR3nt: TGTGCCAGTTTAAGGGGGATCTCTGGAAACACCATATATTTT; CDR3aa: CASLRGISGNTIYF
abundance: -; d_gene: -; j_gene: TRBJ2-2; v_gene: TRBV25-1; len: 12; CDR3nt: TGTGCCAGCAGTTCAGAGGCCGGGGAGCTGTTTTTT; CDR3aa: CASSSEAGELFF
abundance: few; d_gene: -; j_gene: TRBJ2-3; v_gene: TRBV2; len: 12; CDR3nt: TGTGCCAGCATCGGGGGCACAGATACGCAGTATTTT; CDR3aa: CASIGGTDTQYF
abundance: -; d_gene: TRBD1; j_gene: TRBJ2-7; v_gene: TRBV28; len: 15; CDR3nt: TGTGCCAGCCAGACAGGGGACAGGAGCTCCTACGAGCAGTACTTC; CDR3aa: CASQTGDRSSYEQYF
abundance: -; d_gene: TRBD1; j_gene: TRBJ1-1; v_gene: TRBV7-9; len: 14; CDR3nt: TGTGCCAGCAGCTTAGACAGGGGAGATACTGAAGCTTTCTTT; CDR3aa: CASSLDRGDTEAFF
abundance: -; d_gene: -; j_gene: TRBJ2-2; v_gene: TRBV7-2; len: 15; CDR3nt: TGTGCCAGCAGCTTAAAGCTTGCGAACACCGGGGAGCTGTTTTTT; CDR3aa: CASSLKLANTGELFF
abundance: -; d_gene: TRBD1; j_gene: TRBJ2-2; v_gene: TRBV4-2; len: 14; CDR3nt: TGTGCCAGCAGCCCCGGACAGGGTTTCGGGGAGCTGTTTTTT; CDR3aa: CASSPGQGFGELFF
abundance: -; d_gene: TRBD1; j_gene: TRBJ2-7; v_gene: TRBV6-1; len: 15; CDR3nt: TGTGCCAGCAGTCGACAGACAGGGACGGCCTACGAGCAGTACTTC; CDR3aa: CASSRQTGTAYEQYF
abundance: -; d_gene: -; j_gene: TRBJ2-7; v_gene: TRBV7-9; len: 14; CDR3nt: TGTGCCAGCAGCTTAGTGACTAGCTCCTACGAGCAGTACTTC; CDR3aa: CASSLVTSSYEQYF
abundance: -; d_gene: TRBD1; j_gene: TRBJ2-7; v_gene: TRBV5-1; len: 16; CDR3nt: TGCGCCAGCAGCTTGGCGGACAGGGGGAACGCCTACGAGCAGTACTTC; CDR3aa: CASSLADRGNAYEQYF
abundance: -; d_gene: -; j_gene: TRBJ1-4; v_gene: TRBV27; len: 16; CDR3nt: TGTGCCAGCAGTCTAAAACCAGACAGGCGTGGTGAAAAACTGTTTTTT; CDR3aa: CASSLKPDRRGEKLFF
abundance: -; d_gene: -; j_gene: TRBJ1-1; v_gene: TRBV4-2; len: 14; CDR3nt: TGTGCCAGCAGCCACCCAGGGTTGAACACTGAAGCTTTCTTT; CDR3aa: CASSHPGLNTEAFF
abundance: -; d_gene: TRBD2; j_gene: TRBJ2-3; v_gene: TRBV13; len: 17; CDR3nt: TGTGCCAGCAGCGCCGACGGACTAGCGGCTGTCATGGGTACGCAGTATTTT; CDR3aa: CASSADGLAAVMGTQYF
abundance: -; d_gene: -; j_gene: TRBJ2-5; v_gene: TRBV28; len: 15; CDR3nt: TGTGCCAGCAGTTTCGCCTGGGACTTCGGGGAGACCCAGTACTTC; CDR3aa: CASSFAWDFGETQYF
abundance: once; d_gene: -; j_gene: TRBJ2-2; v_gene: TRBV7-6; len: 13; CDR3nt: TGTGCCAGCAGCTTAGAACTATCCGGGGAGCTGTTTTTT; CDR3aa: CASSLELSGELFF
abundance: -; d_gene: TRBD2; j_gene: TRBJ2-7; v_gene: TRBV30; len: 16; CDR3nt: TGTGCCTTGGATGAGGGGGAGGGTAGCGGGACCTACGAGCAGTACTTC; CDR3aa: CALDEGEGSGTYEQYF
abundance: few; d_gene: -; j_gene: TRBJ2-7; v_gene: TRBV7-2; len: 14; CDR3nt: TGTGCCAGCAGCCGGGGTGGACAGCCCTACGAGCAGTACTTC; CDR3aa: CASSRGGQPYEQYF
abundance: -; d_gene: -; j_gene: TRBJ2-7; v_gene: TRBV5-4; len: 15; CDR3nt: TGTGCCAGCAGCTGGGGGACATCCGGGTCGTACGAGCAGTACTTC; CDR3aa: CASSWGTSGSYEQYF
abundance: -; d_gene: -; j_gene: TRBJ1-4; v_gene: TRBV9; len: 16; CDR3nt: TGTGCCAGCAGCCCCTGGTCGAAGGGGGCTAATGAAAAACTGTTTTTT; CDR3aa: CASSPWSKGANEKLFF